This T cell receptor beta chain was recorded in a study of chemoradiotherapy in HPV16-positive cancers. Study results and limitations: The functional HPV-specific definition rests on just a couple of HPV16-positive patients. During treatment, candidate HPV-specific clones and E7-related motifs expanded in tumor.

Germline-derived CDR1 and CDR2 are SNHLY and FYNNEI. This CDR3 comprises 17 residues. V lost 2 bases and J lost 2; bases outside the gene matches: 7. Produced via immunoSEQ multiplex PCR; TCRdb's table is partial and in-frame only. The sample yields more than 11,000 clones, less than 70% seen once. Repeated repertoire sampling spanned the course of chemoradiotherapy. A remark on this clone: No antigen is known for it.

The gene calls are TRBV2 and TRBJ2-3, with 10 bases fitting TRBD2. The sample was taken from a patient who underwent chemoradiotherapy. This clonotype originated in a human donor with HPV-associated anogenital cancer. The CDR3 DNA reads as TGTGCCAGCAGTGAAACCCTAGCGGGGGTATTCACAGATACGCAGTATTTT. Translating gives CASSETLAGVFTDTQYF.